These 27 T cell receptor beta chains were all obtained from the same sample, sequenced in a study of shared clonotypes between healthy human individuals. Clones were sequenced by immunoSEQ multiplex PCR, and TCRdb holds only the in-frame ones, with some missing. The sample lists 2 million to 2.5 million clones; under 95% were seen once. Input material: naive CD4+ T cells from PBMCs. Stated subset: CD45RA+ positively selected. Receptors originate from a man aged 18 to 29 in good health. Some clones in this sample may be carry-over from other donors' samples.

The chain links TRBV4-1 to TRBJ1-4, with a possible D match to TRBD1 (6 bases). The CDR3 runs 16 residues. Germline V gene sequence: CDR1 MGHRA, CDR2 YSYEKL. Trimming took off 3 bases at V and 5 bases at J, with 16 bases between the two ends. CDR3 protein: CASSHLSGALNEKLFF. CDR3 nucleotides: TGCGCCAGCAGCCACTTATCAGGGGCCCTGAATGAAAAACTGTTTTTT.

With respect to this clone: Distinct nucleotide sequences in the sample also encode this CDR3. The chain joins TRBV18 to TRBJ1-4; TRBD1 agrees at 10 bases. The CDR3 spans 15 residues. V trimming: 3 bases; J trimming: 7 bases; junction bases outside the gene matches: 5. The germline V gene encodes CDR1 KGHSH and CDR2 LQKENI. For the CDR3, the DNA is TGTGCCAGCTCACCCCCAGGACAGGGGGGTGAAAAACTGTTTTTT. Protein product: CASSPPGQGGEKLFF.

J is TRBJ1-1 and V is TRBV30, with D unresolved. The CDR3 has 14 amino acids. CDR1 and CDR2 (germline): GTSNPN, SVGIG (reference sequence). Trimming left V 0 bases short and J 1 base short, with 9 bases between. CDR3 protein: CAWSVGPPNTEAFF. For the CDR3, the DNA is TGTGCCTGGAGTGTCGGACCACCGAACACTGAAGCTTTCTTT.

The chain joins TRBV28 to TRBJ2-1, with 9 bases fitting TRBD2. Germline V gene sequence: CDR1 MDHEN, CDR2 SYDVKM. With V trimmed by 5 bases and J by 3 bases, 5 bases remained unmatched. The CDR3 is 15 residues long. The CDR3 coding sequence is TGTGCCAGCAGTGAGCGTAGCGGGAGCTACAATGAGCAGTTCTTC. It translates to CASSERSGSYNEQFF.

The chain carries TRBV5-1 and TRBJ2-7; 9 nucleotides align to TRBD1. CDR1 SGHRS and CDR2 YFSETQ come from the germline V gene. The CDR3 runs 16 residues. With V trimmed by 4 bases and J by 0 bases, 8 bases remained unmatched. CDR3 loop: CASSITGTGSSYEQYF. The CDR3 DNA reads TGCGCCAGCAGCATTACCGGGACAGGGAGCTCCTACGAGCAGTACTTC.

This chain joins TRBV10-1 and TRBJ1-1; TRBD1 is a possible D gene (6 bases). V was cut by 6 bases and J by 1 base, with 9 bases left in between. The V gene's germline CDR1 is WNHNN and CDR2 SYGVQD (reference sequence). There are 13 residues in the CDR3. CDR3 sequence reads: CASSRTENTEAFF. The CDR3 bases are TGCGCCAGCAGCCGGACAGAGAACACTGAAGCTTTCTTT.

The chain uses TRBV9 and TRBJ2-5, with 7 positions matching TRBD1. Per germline, CDR1 SGDLS and CDR2 YYNGEE. V lost 4 bases and J lost 5; bases outside the gene matches: 11. This CDR3 region has 15 residues. CDR3 sequence: CASSPGWSGGETQYF. In nucleotides, the CDR3 is TGTGCCAGCAGCCCGGGGTGGTCAGGGGGTGAGACCCAGTACTTC.

To note about this clone: One junction end does not reproduce the germline sequence, and a read error may be involved. The chain links TRBV13 to TRBJ2-7, with 9 bases matching TRBD1. Per the germline V gene, CDR1 is PRHDT and CDR2 is FYEKMQ (reference sequence). This CDR3 region has 15 residues. DNA of the CDR3: TGTGCCAGCAGCCTAGGGGGGACAGGGTCTTACGAGCAGTACTTC. Encoded protein: CASSLGGTGSYEQYF.

This rearrangement joins TRBV29-1 to TRBJ1-4, with D unclear. The CDR3 has 14 amino acids. The V gene lost 4 bases and the J gene lost 4 bases, with 13 bases spanning the gap. Germline CDR1 SQVTM, CDR2 ANQGSEA. Written as DNA, the CDR3 is TGCAGCGTTGGTTACAGAACTCGTAATGAAAAACTGTTTTTT. Translated, it gives CSVGYRTRNEKLFF.

The chain couples TRBV4-1 to TRBJ2-7; 10 nucleotides line up with TRBD1. Trimming at V came to 2 bases and at J to 5 bases, leaving 9 bases not matched to a gene. The CDR3 totals 16 residues. CDR1 is MGHRA and CDR2 is YSYEKL in the germline V gene. CDR3 bases: TGCGCCAGCAGCCAAACCGGACAGGGGGGCATCAACGAGCAGTACTTC. This gives the protein CASSQTGQGGINEQYF.

This clone came up once. The chain couples TRBV19 to TRBJ2-7, with TRBD2 identical over 7 bases. CDR3 length equals 15 residues. Unmatched junction bases numbered 6, after V lost 1 base and J lost 3 bases. The germline V gene has CDR1 LNHDA and CDR2 SQIVND (reference sequence). The CDR3 is CASSIGGWTSYEQYF. The DNA for the CDR3 is TGTGCCAGTAGTATAGGCGGTTGGACTAGCTACGAGCAGTACTTC.

The CDR3 DNA reads TGTGCCAGCAGTTTTGGGGTATCCAGGGAGCTGTTTTTT. Protein: CASSFGVSRELFF. The chain carries TRBV27 and TRBJ2-2; no definite D call. CDR3 size: 13 residues. Trimming cost V 3 bases and J 9 bases, with 11 bases left between them. The V gene's germline CDR1 is MNHEY and CDR2 SMNVEV (reference sequence).

The chain couples TRBV11-2 to TRBJ2-1; the match to TRBD2 covers 9 bases. Germline CDR1 and CDR2: SGHAT and FQNNGV. The CDR3 length is 18 residues. With 5 bases clipped from V and 1 base from J, the junction kept 12 bases outside the gene matches. This CDR3 is CASSTRETSGSSYNEQFF. The CDR3 nucleotides read TGTGCCAGCAGCACCCGAGAGACTAGCGGTTCTTCCTACAATGAGCAGTTCTTC.

The V gene is TRBV4-1, the J gene TRBJ1-2, with a possible D match to TRBD1 (6 bases). CDR3 length: 15 residues. V lost 3 bases and J lost 3, with 14 bases in between. Germline values: CDR1 MGHRA, CDR2 YSYEKL. The CDR3: CASSQGTGSDYGYTF. The CDR3 DNA reads TGCGCCAGCAGCCAGGGTACAGGGTCGGACTATGGCTACACCTTC.

This chain links TRBV4-1 with TRBJ1-5, with 9 bases identical to TRBD1. Germline CDR1 reads MGHRA; CDR2 reads YSYEKL. After removal of 3 bases from V and 4 bases from J, the junction contained 4 bases not matched to a gene. CDR3 length: 15 amino acids. CDR3 protein: CASSHSDRGNQPQHF. Written as DNA, the CDR3 is TGCGCCAGCAGCCATTCTGACAGGGGGAATCAGCCCCAGCATTTT.

The CDR3 loop is CASSLYAGSNQPQHF. In DNA, the CDR3 is TGTGCCAGCAGCTTGTATGCAGGGTCCAATCAGCCCCAGCATTTT. V and J are TRBV5-4 and TRBJ1-5, with D perhaps matching TRBD1 (5 bases). Germline CDR1 reads SGHNT; CDR2 reads YYREEE (reference sequence). The CDR3 is made up of 15 amino acids. Trimming removed 1 base at V and 3 bases at J, with 11 bases between.

The chain links TRBV27 to TRBJ2-2; D call uncertain. The CDR3 is 14 amino acids. Trimming removed 3 bases from V and 2 bases from J, with 7 bases in between. Germline V gene lookup returns CDR1 MNHEY and CDR2 SMNVEV (reference sequence). The CDR3 is CASSLWRNTGELFF. The CDR3 DNA is TGTGCCAGCAGTTTGTGGCGCAACACCGGGGAGCTGTTTTTT.

This sequence joins TRBV2 and TRBJ1-3, with unresolved D. CDR3 length: 14 residues. Trimming removed 6 bases from V and 4 bases from J, with 13 bases in between. The germline V gene has CDR1 SNHLY and CDR2 FYNNEI. Written as DNA, the CDR3 is TGTGCCAGCAGGTTCGACAAATCCGGAAACACCATATATTTT. Its protein product is CASRFDKSGNTIYF.

The rearrangement links TRBV28 to TRBJ2-7; D is perhaps TRBD1 (6 bases). The CDR3 runs 15 residues. Trimming removed 1 base at V and 3 bases at J, with 13 bases between. Germline CDR1 is MDHEN and CDR2 is SYDVKM. CDR3 protein: CASSLFWGQVYEQYF. The CDR3 nucleotides read TGTGCCAGCAGTTTATTTTGGGGACAAGTCTACGAGCAGTACTTC.

This clone appeared a single time. The chain carries TRBV7-9 and TRBJ1-4, with unresolved D. The CDR3 sequence is 14 residues long. Germline CDR1 is SEHNR and CDR2 is FQNEAQ (reference sequence). Trimming shortened V by 0 bases and J by 7 bases, and 9 bases separated the two germline ends. Here the CDR3 DNA reads TGTGCCAGCAGCTTAGCCACTCCTGGTGAAAAACTGTTTTTT. Translating gives CASSLATPGEKLFF.

V and J are TRBV30 and TRBJ2-7, with a weak D call TRBD2 (5 bases). The CDR3 is made up of 13 amino acids. Germline V gives CDR1 GTSNPN, CDR2 SVGIG (reference sequence). V was shortened by 1 base and J by 5 bases, with 12 bases between the two germline ends. The CDR3 spells CAWSEDSEDEQYF. The DNA of the CDR3 is TGTGCCTGGAGTGAGGACTCGGAGGACGAGCAGTACTTC.

The J gene is TRBJ1-6, the V gene TRBV30; TRBD1 matches 9 bases. V gave up 5 bases and J gave up 8 bases; unmatched junction bases: 4. This CDR3 spans 13 amino acids. Germline V gene lookup returns CDR1 GTSNPN and CDR2 SVGIG (reference sequence). CDR3 DNA: TGTGCCTGGGGGGGACAGGGTGATTCACCCCTCCACTTT. This codes for CAWGGQGDSPLHF.

V and J are TRBV6-5 and TRBJ1-2; maybe TRBD1 (5 bases). With 5 bases removed from V and 6 bases from J, the gap between germline ends came to 16 bases. CDR1 and CDR2 (germline): MNHEY, SVGAGI. The CDR3 length is 14 residues. CDR3: CASSPTVNRNGYTF. The CDR3, as DNA: TGTGCCAGCAGTCCAACTGTAAACAGGAATGGCTACACCTTC.

Comments on this clone: The identical CDR3 is also encoded by other nucleotide sequences in the sample. The V call is TRBV7-3, the J call TRBJ2-1, with D perhaps TRBD1 (5 bases). CDR3 size: 13 residues. Trimming shortened V by 5 bases and J by 6 bases, and 11 bases separated the two germline ends. Per germline, CDR1 SGHTA and CDR2 FQGTGA. This CDR3 reads CASSPQGGNEQFF. The CDR3 bases are TGTGCCAGCAGCCCCCAGGGTGGCAATGAGCAGTTCTTC.

The chain employs TRBV18 and TRBJ2-3; TRBD2 aligns across 15 bases. Per germline, CDR1 KGHSH and CDR2 LQKENI. The CDR3 consists of 20 residues. Unmatched junction bases numbered 13, after V lost 4 bases and J lost 2 bases. The CDR3 loop reads CASSRNTGLAGGLLTDTQYF. In DNA, the CDR3 is TGTGCCAGCTCACGAAACACGGGACTAGCGGGAGGCCTACTCACAGATACGCAGTATTTT.

The rearrangement links TRBV28 to TRBJ1-5; the D gene is possibly TRBD1 (5 bases). CDR3 length: 17 residues. Germline CDR1 is MDHEN and CDR2 is SYDVKM. V gave up 5 bases and J gave up 4 bases, with 21 bases separating them. The CDR3 DNA reads TGTGCCAGCAGTCGATCATTAAGGAGGACACTGAATCAGCCCCAGCATTTT. It specifies CASSRSLRRTLNQPQHF.

This chain uses TRBV19 with TRBJ1-1, with 7 bases lining up with TRBD1. Germline assignment: CDR1 LNHDA and CDR2 SQIVND (reference sequence). The CDR3 has 16 residues. The V and J ends lost 6 bases and 2 bases, in that order; junction bases with no gene match: 12. The chain's CDR3 is CASRTGNGLGNTEAFF. The CDR3 nucleotides are TGTGCCAGTAGGACAGGGAACGGGTTGGGTAACACTGAAGCTTTCTTT.